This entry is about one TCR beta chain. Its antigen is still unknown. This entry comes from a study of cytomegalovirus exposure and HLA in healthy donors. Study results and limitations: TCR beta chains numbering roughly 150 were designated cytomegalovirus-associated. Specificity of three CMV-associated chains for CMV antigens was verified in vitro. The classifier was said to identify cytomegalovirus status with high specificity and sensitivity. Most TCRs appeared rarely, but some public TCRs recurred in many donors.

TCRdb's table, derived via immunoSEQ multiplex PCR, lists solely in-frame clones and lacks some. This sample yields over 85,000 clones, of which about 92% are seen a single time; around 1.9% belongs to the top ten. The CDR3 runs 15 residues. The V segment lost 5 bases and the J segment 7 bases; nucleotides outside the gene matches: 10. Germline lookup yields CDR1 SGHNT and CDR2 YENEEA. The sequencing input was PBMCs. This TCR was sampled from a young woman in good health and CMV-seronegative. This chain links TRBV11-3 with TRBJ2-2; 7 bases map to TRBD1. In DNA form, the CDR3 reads TGTGCCAGCAGCCCGCATAGGGGGCGTGACGGGGAGCTGTTTTTT. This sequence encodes CASSPHRGRDGELFF.